Below, 4 T cell receptor beta chains from the same sample are listed, as sequenced in a study of blood T cell repertoires in COVID-19. Assay: immunoSEQ multiplex PCR; the TCRdb copy retains only in-frame clones and omits some. This sample has 35,000 or so clones; just over 90% occur once, and the top ten carry about 4.9%. The sample taken for sequencing was peripheral blood. Receptor source: a human donor in a cohort sampled during active COVID-19.

V and J are TRBV19 and TRBJ2-1; D might be TRBD1 (6 bases). Looked up from germline, CDR1 is LNHDA and CDR2 is SQIVND (reference sequence). CDR3 length equals 13 residues. Trimming shortened V by 5 bases and J by 2 bases, and 7 bases separated the two germline ends. The CDR3 spells CASSHRAYNEQFF. CDR3 sequence (DNA): TGTGCCAGTAGTCACAGGGCCTACAATGAGCAGTTCTTC.

This clone was counted only a few times. The genes are TRBV3-1 (or the pseudogene TRBV3-2) and TRBJ2-7; 7 bases line up with TRBD2. The germline gives CDR1 LGHDT, CDR2 YNNKEL (reference sequence). The CDR3 extends over 15 amino acids. With 4 bases clipped from V and 0 bases from J, the junction kept 6 bases outside the gene matches. CDR3 residues: CASSPARGGSYEQYF. The DNA of the CDR3 is TGTGCCAGCAGCCCTGCCCGCGGGGGCTCCTACGAGCAGTACTTC.

This chain uses TRBV11-2 with TRBJ2-7, with 8 bases lining up with TRBD1. With V trimmed by 2 bases and J by 2 bases, 5 bases remained unmatched. The CDR3 covers 15 residues. Per the germline V gene, CDR1 is SGHAT and CDR2 is FQNNGV. CDR3 residues: CASSLTGQATYEQYF. In DNA, the CDR3 is TGTGCCAGCAGCTTAACGGGACAGGCAACCTACGAGCAGTACTTC.

J is TRBJ2-7 and V is TRBV4-1, with a weak D call TRBD1 (6 bases). Looked up from germline, CDR1 is MGHRA and CDR2 is YSYEKL. The V end was cut by 0 bases, the J end by 3 bases, with 15 bases between. The CDR3 runs 16 residues. CDR3 in amino acids: CASSQDGGRTNYEQYF. The CDR3 nucleotides read TGCGCCAGCAGCCAAGATGGGGGCCGAACTAACTACGAGCAGTACTTC.